Listed below are T cell receptor beta chains from one sample, sequenced in a study of neurological immune-mediated disorders. TCRdb re-called the 5' RACE reads with MiXCR, one entry per CDR3 protein. Of 60,000 to 80,000 distinct CDR3 sequences listed, around 4.8% were seen once; the top ten hold roughly 3.3%. The sequenced sample consisted of PBMCs. The source is a woman in her fifties or sixties with multiple sclerosis. CDR3s include the opening cysteine and the closing phenylalanine or tryptophan. A D gene is named only where the DNA matches it firmly. Size values are once, few and many counts, or a class for expanded clones, and some rows have none.

size: many
V: TRBV20-1
D: NA
J: TRBJ2-2
DNA: TGCAGTGCTAGTGACTCAAACACCGGGGAGCTGTTTTTT
CDR3: CSASDSNTGELFF

size: many
V: TRBV20-1
D: TRBD1
J: TRBJ1-1
DNA: TGCAGTGCTAGTAGGGGACAGAGTACTGAAGCTTTCTTT
CDR3: CSASRGQSTEAFF

size: many
V: TRBV7-2
D: TRBD2
J: TRBJ2-3
DNA: TGTGCCAGCAGCCGGACTAGCGGACACACAGATACGCAGTATTTT
CDR3: CASSRTSGHTDTQYF

size: many
V: TRBV4-2
D: TRBD2
J: TRBJ2-3
DNA: TGTGCCAGCAGCCAAGAGATGGCTAGCGGGGGGCAGAGCACAGATACGCAGTATTTT
CDR3: CASSQEMASGGQSTDTQYF

size: many
V: TRBV5-6
D: NA
J: TRBJ2-7
DNA: TGTGCCAGCAGCTTGGGGACTTTTACCTACGAGCAGTACTTC
CDR3: CASSLGTFTYEQYF

size: many
V: TRBV12-3/TRBV12-4
D: NA
J: TRBJ1-1
DNA: TGTGCCAGCAGTTTAGATCGGAGCCGGAACACTGAAGCTTTCTTT
CDR3: CASSLDRSRNTEAFF

size: many
V: TRBV15
D: TRBD1
J: TRBJ1-2
DNA: TGTGCCACCAGCAGGACAGGGAACTATGGCTACACCTTC
CDR3: CATSRTGNYGYTF

size: few
V: TRBV5-1
D: NA
J: TRBJ2-2
DNA: TGCGCCAGCAGTTTTGCCTCCACCGGGGAGCTGTTTTTT
CDR3: CASSFASTGELFF

size: many
V: TRBV7-6
D: NA
J: TRBJ2-5
DNA: TGTGCCAGCAGCCCCAGGGTCGGGGTGTTCCGGGAGACCCAGTACTTC
CDR3: CASSPRVGVFRETQYF

size: NA
V: TRBV7-2
D: TRBD1
J: TRBJ1-5
DNA: TGTGCCAGCAGCTTAAATTGGGACAGGGACAATCAGCCCCAGCATTTT
CDR3: CASSLNWDRDNQPQHF

size: many
V: TRBV24-1
D: TRBD1
J: TRBJ2-7
DNA: TGTGCCACCAGTGAGGACAGGACCTACGAGCAGTACTTC
CDR3: CATSEDRTYEQYF

size: many
V: TRBV29-1
D: NA
J: TRBJ1-2
DNA: TGCAGCGTTGGAAACGGGGACTATGGCTACACCTTC
CDR3: CSVGNGDYGYTF

size: many
V: TRBV20-1
D: TRBD2
J: TRBJ2-1
DNA: TGCAGTGCTAGCGGGGGGGCCTATGAGCAGTTCTTC
CDR3: CSASGGAYEQFF

size: many
V: TRBV14
D: TRBD2
J: TRBJ2-1
DNA: TGTGCCAGCAGCCAGCGAAGCGGGGGGCCATACAATGAGCAGTTCTTC
CDR3: CASSQRSGGPYNEQFF

size: many
V: TRBV7-9
D: NA
J: TRBJ1-2
DNA: TGTGCCAGCAGCTCACAAGGGGGGGCTTATGGCTACACCTTC
CDR3: CASSSQGGAYGYTF

size: few
V: TRBV6-6
D: NA
J: TRBJ1-6
DNA: TGTGCCAGCAGTTACTCGACCAGCCATAATTCACCCCTCCACTTT
CDR3: CASSYSTSHNSPLHF

size: many
V: TRBV9
D: TRBD2
J: TRBJ2-3
DNA: TGTGCCAGCAGCGCAATAGCGGGGGGGCGGACAGATACGCAGTATTTT
CDR3: CASSAIAGGRTDTQYF

size: many
V: TRBV5-8
D: TRBD1
J: TRBJ2-3
DNA: TGTGCCAGCAGCTTGGGGACAGGGTCAATGGCTGATACGCAGTATTTT
CDR3: CASSLGTGSMADTQYF

size: many
V: TRBV12-3/TRBV12-4
D: TRBD1
J: TRBJ2-3
DNA: TGTGCCAGCAGTTTTAGGACAGGGGTGGCAGATACGCAGTATTTT
CDR3: CASSFRTGVADTQYF

size: many
V: TRBV6-2/TRBV6-3
D: NA
J: TRBJ2-3
DNA: TGTGCCAGCAGGACAACCACAGATACGCAGTATTTT
CDR3: CASRTTTDTQYF

size: NA
V: TRBV3-1
D: NA
J: TRBJ1-2
DNA: TGTGCCAGCAGGGACGGATCTAACTATGGCTACACCTTC
CDR3: CASRDGSNYGYTF

size: many
V: TRBV5-1
D: TRBD1
J: TRBJ2-3
DNA: TGCGCCAGCAGTACAATCGACAGGGAGGATACGCAGTATTTT
CDR3: CASSTIDREDTQYF

size: many
V: TRBV6-1
D: NA
J: TRBJ1-1
DNA: TGTGCCAGCAGTGAAACTCGGGATACCTCAGAAGCTTTCTTT
CDR3: CASSETRDTSEAFF

size: NA
V: TRBV20-1
D: NA
J: TRBJ1-2
DNA: TGCAGTGCTAGCCTAGGGCAGGGCAACTATGGCTACACCTTC
CDR3: CSASLGQGNYGYTF

size: many
V: TRBV20-1
D: NA
J: TRBJ2-2
DNA: TGCAGTGCCTCATCAAACCCGGGATTGAACACCGGGGAGCTGTTTTTT
CDR3: CSASSNPGLNTGELFF

size: many
V: TRBV6-5
D: TRBD2
J: TRBJ2-1
DNA: TGTGCCAGCAGCCAAGCTAGCGGGGGGGCGGATGAGCAGTTCTTC
CDR3: CASSQASGGADEQFF

size: many
V: TRBV14
D: TRBD1
J: TRBJ2-1
DNA: TGTGCCAGCAGCCAAGTCTCTGACAGGGGATTGAGCAGTGAGCAGTTCTTC
CDR3: CASSQVSDRGLSSEQFF

size: few
V: TRBV6-4
D: NA
J: TRBJ1-1
DNA: TGTGCCAGCAGTGCGGACGTGAGTACTGAAGCTTTCTTT
CDR3: CASSADVSTEAFF

size: many
V: TRBV27
D: NA
J: TRBJ1-5
DNA: TGTGCCAGCAGTCCCGGGGCTACAAATCAGCCCCAGCATTTT
CDR3: CASSPGATNQPQHF

size: many
V: TRBV18
D: NA
J: TRBJ1-5
DNA: TGTGCCAGCTCCCCCCCAGGAGGACCCAATCAGCCCCAGCATTTT
CDR3: CASSPPGGPNQPQHF

size: many
V: TRBV5-5
D: NA
J: TRBJ1-4
DNA: TGTGCCAGCAGCTCCCCCAAGGGGGCTAATGAAAAACTGTTTTTT
CDR3: CASSSPKGANEKLFF

size: many
V: TRBV7-9
D: NA
J: TRBJ2-2
DNA: TGTGCCAGCAGCTCCACACTGGGGATGAACACCGGGGAGCTGTTTTTT
CDR3: CASSSTLGMNTGELFF

size: many
V: TRBV5-6
D: NA
J: TRBJ2-3
DNA: TGTGCCAGCAGCTTTTTTTCCTTGCCGTACCAGATGAGCACAGATACGCAGTATTTT
CDR3: CASSFFSLPYQMSTDTQYF

size: many
V: TRBV13
D: TRBD1
J: TRBJ1-1
DNA: TGTGCCAGCAGCTCGAACAGGGGGCGGACTGAAGCTTTCTTT
CDR3: CASSSNRGRTEAFF

size: many
V: TRBV4-3
D: NA
J: TRBJ1-4
DNA: TGCGCCAGCAGCCAAGAGGGGCCAGGCCTAGAAAAACTGTTTTTT
CDR3: CASSQEGPGLEKLFF